Below, one TCR beta chain is given with its context. The DNA is omitted, as the CDR3 cannot be located on it reliably, and the CDR3 follows TCRdb's listing. The data were taken from a study of blood T cell repertoires in COVID-19. Sequencing was performed with immunoSEQ multiplex PCR; in TCRdb, only in-frame clones are kept and a portion is missing. The table has roughly 100,000 clones, 70% to 75% seen once. From its first to its last residue, the CDR3 has 15 amino acids. This chain links TRBV21-1 with TRBJ1-2; TRBD1 is the table's D call, not checked against the DNA. TRBV21-1 constitutes a pseudogene. Specimen: peripheral blood. This receptor was taken from a human donor with acute or convalescent COVID-19. The donor label of this sample is uncertain. CDR3 region: CASSVGQGASYGYTF.